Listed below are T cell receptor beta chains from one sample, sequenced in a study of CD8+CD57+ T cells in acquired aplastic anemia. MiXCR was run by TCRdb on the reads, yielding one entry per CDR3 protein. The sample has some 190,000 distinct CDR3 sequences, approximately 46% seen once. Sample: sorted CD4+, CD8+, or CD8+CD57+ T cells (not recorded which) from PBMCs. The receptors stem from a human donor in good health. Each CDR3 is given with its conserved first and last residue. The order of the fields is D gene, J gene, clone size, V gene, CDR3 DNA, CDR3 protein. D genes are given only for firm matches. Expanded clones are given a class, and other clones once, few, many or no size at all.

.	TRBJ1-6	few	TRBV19	TGTGCCAGTAGTATCAGTGTGTATAATTCACCCCTCCACTTT	CASSISVYNSPLHF
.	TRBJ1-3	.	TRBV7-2	TGTGCCAGCAGCTTAGCGTCGGGCTCTGGAAACACCATATATTTT	CASSLASGSGNTIYF
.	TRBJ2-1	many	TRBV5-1	TGCGCCAGCCGCATTCGCGTGGGGGGCGCGAATGGAAATGAGCAGTTCTTC	CASRIRVGGANGNEQFF
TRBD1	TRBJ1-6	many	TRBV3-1	TGTGCCAGCAGCCAAGGAGGACAGGGAAGATGGTCACCCCTCCACTTT	CASSQGGQGRWSPLHF
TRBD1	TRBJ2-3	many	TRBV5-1	TGCGCCAGCAGCTTACCCACAGGGGGCACAGATACGCAGTATTTT	CASSLPTGGTDTQYF
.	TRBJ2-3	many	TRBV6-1	TGTGCCAGCAGGACAGTCACAGATACGCAGTATTTT	CASRTVTDTQYF
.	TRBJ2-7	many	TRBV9	TGTGCCAGCAGCGCGGGACTCCGAGCCTACGAGCAGTACTTC	CASSAGLRAYEQYF
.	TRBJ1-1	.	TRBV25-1	TGTGCCAGCAGTGTACAGGGTGTGACCAACACTGAAGCTTTCTTT	CASSVQGVTNTEAFF
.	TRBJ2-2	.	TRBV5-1	TGCGCCAGCAGCTTGGCCGTCTCGACGGGGGAGCTGTTTTTT	CASSLAVSTGELFF
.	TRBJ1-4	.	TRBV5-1	TGCGCCAGCCAAAGTGACATTACTGAAAAACTGTTTTTT	CASQSDITEKLFF
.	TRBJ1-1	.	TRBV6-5	TGTGCCAGCAGTTACTCCACCGTGGGCACTGAAGCTTTCTTT	CASSYSTVGTEAFF
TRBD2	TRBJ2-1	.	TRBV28	TGTGCCAGCACCACCAGGCGGGAGGTTTGGGATGAGCAGTTCTTC	CASTTRREVWDEQFF
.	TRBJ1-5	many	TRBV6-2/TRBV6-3	TGTGCCAGCAGTGACCCTAATCAGCCCCAGCATTTT	CASSDPNQPQHF
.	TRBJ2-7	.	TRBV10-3	TGTGCCATATCCAGGGACGGCTCCTACGAGCAGTACTTC	CAISRDGSYEQYF
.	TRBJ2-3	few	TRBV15	TGTGCCACCAGCACCACAGGACTCGGGCAGTATTTT	CATSTTGLGQYF
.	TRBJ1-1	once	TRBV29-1	TGCAGCAGGGTGATGAACACTGAAGCTTTCTTT	CSRVMNTEAFF
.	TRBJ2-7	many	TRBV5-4	TGTGCCAGCAGCTTGGAACGGACGGACTACGAGCAGTACTTC	CASSLERTDYEQYF
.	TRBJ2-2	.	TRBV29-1	TGCAGCGTTGCAACCCTGGGCACCGGGGAGCTGTTTTTT	CSVATLGTGELFF
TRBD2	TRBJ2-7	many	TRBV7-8	TGTGCCAGCAGCTTCCTGGGACTAGCGGGGAAGTACGAGCAGTACTTC	CASSFLGLAGKYEQYF
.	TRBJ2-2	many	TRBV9	TGTGCCAGCAGCGCTACGGGGGCCGGGGAGCTGTTTTTT	CASSATGAGELFF
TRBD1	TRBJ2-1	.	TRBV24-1	TGTGCCACCAGTGGAGTGACAGGGAAGAATGAGCAGTTCTTC	CATSGVTGKNEQFF
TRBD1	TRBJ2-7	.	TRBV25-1	TGTGCCAGCAGCCAAGATCCGGCAGGGGGCTACGAGCAGTACTTC	CASSQDPAGGYEQYF
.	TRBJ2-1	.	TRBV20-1	TGCAGTGCTAAGATATTGACTGGCATCTACAATGAGCAGTTCTTC	CSAKILTGIYNEQFF
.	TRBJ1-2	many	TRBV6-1	TGTGCCAGCAGCGGCGGCCCCCGGTATGGCTACACCTTC	CASSGGPRYGYTF
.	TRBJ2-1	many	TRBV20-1	TGCAGTGCTAGCGAGCAGTTCGAGCAGTTCTTC	CSASEQFEQFF
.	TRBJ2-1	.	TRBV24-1	TGTGCCACCAGTGATTTGGACGGCCATAGGGAGCAGTTCTTC	CATSDLDGHREQFF
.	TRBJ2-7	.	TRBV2	TGTGCCAGCAGGGGACAAAGCTCCTACGAGCAGTACTTC	CASRGQSSYEQYF
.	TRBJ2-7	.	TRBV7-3	TGTGCCAGCAGCCTCCACGACCGAGACGAGCAGTACTTC	CASSLHDRDEQYF
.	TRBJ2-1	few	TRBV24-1	TGTGCCACCAGTCTTGAAGGGTCTAAAAGTGAGCAGTTCTTC	CATSLEGSKSEQFF
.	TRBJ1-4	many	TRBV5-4	TGTGCCAGCAGCGATCAGGGAAGTCCTAATGAAAAACTGTTTTTT	CASSDQGSPNEKLFF
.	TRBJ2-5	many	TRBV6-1	TGTGCCAGCAGTGTCTCAGCGCAAGAGACCCAGTACTTC	CASSVSAQETQYF
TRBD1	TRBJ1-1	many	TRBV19	TGTGCCAGTAGGGAGGGACAGCCGAACACTGAAGCTTTCTTT	CASREGQPNTEAFF
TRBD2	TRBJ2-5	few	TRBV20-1	TGCAGTGCCAAGAGCGGGGGGCCTTTAGGGGAGACCCAGTACTTC	CSAKSGGPLGETQYF
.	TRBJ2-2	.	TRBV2	TGTGCCAGCAAATCGCAGGGGGGAAACACCGGGGAGCTGTTTTTT	CASKSQGGNTGELFF
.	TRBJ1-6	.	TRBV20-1	TGCAGTGCTAGAGAGTCGATAGGCCAGGGGAGTAATTCACCCCTCCACTTT	CSARESIGQGSNSPLHF
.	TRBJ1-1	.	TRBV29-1	TGCAGCTCGATAACAGGCACGAACACTGAAGCTTTCTTT	CSSITGTNTEAFF
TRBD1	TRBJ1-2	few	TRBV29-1	TGCAGCGTAACGGGACAGGGGGGATATGGCTACACCTTC	CSVTGQGGYGYTF
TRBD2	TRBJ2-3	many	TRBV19	TGTGCCAGTAGAGGGATTAGCGGGAGTCTCGGTGCAGATACGCAGTATTTT	CASRGISGSLGADTQYF
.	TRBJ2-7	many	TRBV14	TGTGCCAGCAGCCAAGGGACCAGGGGAGACGAGCAGTACTTC	CASSQGTRGDEQYF
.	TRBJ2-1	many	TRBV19	TGTGCCAGTAGCACAACAGTTAGCTCCTACAATGAGCAGTTCTTC	CASSTTVSSYNEQFF
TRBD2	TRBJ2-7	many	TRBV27	TGTGCCAGCAGGAGACTAGCGGGATACTACGAGCAGTACTTC	CASRRLAGYYEQYF
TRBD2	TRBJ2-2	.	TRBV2	TGTGCCAGCTTACTAGCGGGAGGGAACACCGGGGAGCTGTTTTTT	CASLLAGGNTGELFF
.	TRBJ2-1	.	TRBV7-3	TGTGCCAGCAGCTTAGCTAATGCTGAGCAGTTCTTC	CASSLANAEQFF
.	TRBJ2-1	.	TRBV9	TGTGCCAGCAGCGTAGTACTAATCGGTGAGCAGTTCTTC	CASSVVLIGEQFF
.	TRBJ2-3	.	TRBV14	TGTGCCAGCAGCCAATTTGCAGGGGGCACAGATACGCAGTATTTT	CASSQFAGGTDTQYF
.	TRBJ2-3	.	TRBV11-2	TGTGCCAGCAGCTCATCACCAAGCGGCCGGCGGATAGATACGCAGTATTTT	CASSSSPSGRRIDTQYF
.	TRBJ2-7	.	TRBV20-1	TGCAGTGCTCGATCCGCAGCCTACGAGCAGTACTTC	CSARSAAYEQYF
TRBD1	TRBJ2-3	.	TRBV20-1	TGCAGTGCAGCCGGGACAGGGGGCTCAGATACGCAGTATTTT	CSAAGTGGSDTQYF
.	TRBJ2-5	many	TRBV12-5	TGTGCTAGTGGTTTGCCCCTACGACAGGATTTAGGGGAGACCCAGTACTTC	CASGLPLRQDLGETQYF
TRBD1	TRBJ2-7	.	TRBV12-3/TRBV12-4	TGTGCCAGCAGCACACAGGGGGCCCACTACGAGCAGTACTTC	CASSTQGAHYEQYF
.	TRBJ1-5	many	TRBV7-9	TGTGCCAGCAGCTTTACAGGGTTAGATCAGCCCCAGCATTTT	CASSFTGLDQPQHF
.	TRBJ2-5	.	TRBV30	TGTGCCTGGAGTGTAGCCGGGATCGGCCAAGAGACCCAGTACTTC	CAWSVAGIGQETQYF
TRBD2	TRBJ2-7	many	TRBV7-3	TGTGCCAGCAGCTTAAATGCGGGAGGGCCGTACGAGCAGTACTTC	CASSLNAGGPYEQYF
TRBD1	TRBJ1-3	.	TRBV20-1	TGCAGTGCTAGGGGCCCCGGGACAGCTAGAAACACCATATATTTT	CSARGPGTARNTIYF
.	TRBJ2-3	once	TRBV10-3	TGTGCCACGGAGGGGCAAGGGGATACGCAGTATTTT	CATEGQGDTQYF
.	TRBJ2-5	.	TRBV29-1	TGCAGCGCCCTATCTCCGGGGGAGACCCAGTACTTC	CSALSPGETQYF
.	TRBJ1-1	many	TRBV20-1	TGCAGTGCTCTAGGGGGAGGGGACACTGAAGCTTTCTTT	CSALGGGDTEAFF
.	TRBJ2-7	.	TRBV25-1	TGTGCCAGCAGTGAATTTGGGGCCAGTTCCCCCTACGAGCAGTACTTC	CASSEFGASSPYEQYF
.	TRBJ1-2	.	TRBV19	TGTGCCAGTCGGGGAGGAGGCTACACCTTC	CASRGGGYTF
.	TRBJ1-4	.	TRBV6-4	TGTGCCGTTCAGGACAGCCTTAATGAAAAACTGTTTTTT	CAVQDSLNEKLFF